This TCR beta chain emerged from a study of CD8 T cells in ankylosing spondylitis. Findings and limits, study-wide: Earlier reports found some motif variants in synovial fluid and blood in reactive arthritis. In ankylosing spondylitis patients, matched synovial fluid reportedly showed significant enrichment of disease-linked clones.

There are 14 residues in the CDR3. Looked up from germline, CDR1 is KGHSH and CDR2 is LQKENI. V was shortened by 3 bases and J by 2 bases, with 9 bases between the two germline ends. This clonotype was observed at least ten times. Its antigen is unidentified. Molecular-barcoded quantitative 5'-RACE produced these TCR beta libraries. Each CDR3 protein gets one entry after TCRdb re-called the 5' RACE reads with MiXCR. This table has some 220,000 distinct CDR3 sequences, over 7% appearing once. Sequencing was done on a sample of blood, either unsorted or a sorted T cell fraction (not recorded which). This sequence joins TRBV18 and TRBJ2-3; unclear D gene. The sequence was collected from a female donor with ankylosing spondylitis or in good health (not recorded which). The DNA for the CDR3 is TGTGCCAGCTCACCCCGCCCCCCCACAGATACGCAGTATTTT. Encoded protein: CASSPRPPTDTQYF.